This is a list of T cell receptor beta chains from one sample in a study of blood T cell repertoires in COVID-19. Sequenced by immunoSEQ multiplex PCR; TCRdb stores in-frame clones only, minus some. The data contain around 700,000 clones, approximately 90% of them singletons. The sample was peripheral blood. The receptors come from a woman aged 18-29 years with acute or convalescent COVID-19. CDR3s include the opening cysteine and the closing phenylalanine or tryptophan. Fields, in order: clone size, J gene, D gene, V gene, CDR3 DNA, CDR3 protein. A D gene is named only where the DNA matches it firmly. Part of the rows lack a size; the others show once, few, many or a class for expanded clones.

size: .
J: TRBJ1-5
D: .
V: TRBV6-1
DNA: TGTGCCAGCAGTGAGGGCAGCTATAGCAATCAGCCCCAGCATTTT
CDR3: CASSEGSYSNQPQHF

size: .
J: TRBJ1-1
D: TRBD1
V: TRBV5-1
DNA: TGCGCCAGCAGCCTACCCGGGACAGGACACACTGAAGCTTTCTTT
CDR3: CASSLPGTGHTEAFF

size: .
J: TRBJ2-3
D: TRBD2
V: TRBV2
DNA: TGTGCCAGCAGTCGAAGTGGGCTAGCGGGGGGCACAGATACGCAGTATTTT
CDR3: CASSRSGLAGGTDTQYF

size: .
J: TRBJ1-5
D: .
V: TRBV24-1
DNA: TGTGCCACCAGTGATTCGTTAAATCAGCCCCAGCATTTT
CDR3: CATSDSLNQPQHF

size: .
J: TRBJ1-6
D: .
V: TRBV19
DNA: TGTGCCAGTAGTATAAGCGGGGGTGCGGGTTCACCCCTCCACTTT
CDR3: CASSISGGAGSPLHF

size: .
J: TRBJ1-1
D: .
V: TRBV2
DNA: TGTGCCAGCAGTGAAGCGCTTAGGGAAGGGACGGGAGATATGCCTGAAGCTTTCTTT
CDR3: CASSEALREGTGDMPEAFF

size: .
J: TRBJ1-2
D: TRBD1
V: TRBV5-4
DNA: TGTGCCAGCAGCTTCCCCACAGGGGAAACGGGAGGCTACACCTTC
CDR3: CASSFPTGETGGYTF

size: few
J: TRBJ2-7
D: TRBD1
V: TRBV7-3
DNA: TGTGCCAGCAGCTCCGACAGGGATCGCGGCGAGCAGTACTTC
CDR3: CASSSDRDRGEQYF

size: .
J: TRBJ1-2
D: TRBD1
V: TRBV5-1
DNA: TGCGCCACCGTGACAGGGGGCGGCTACACCTTC
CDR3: CATVTGGGYTF

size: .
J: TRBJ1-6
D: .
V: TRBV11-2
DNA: TGTGCCAGCAGCCCGACGGGGGTAAATTCACCCCTCCACTTT
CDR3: CASSPTGVNSPLHF

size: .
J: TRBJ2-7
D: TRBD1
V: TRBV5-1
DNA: TGCGCCAGCAGCTTGATTCGGACAGGGCACGACGAGCAGTACTTC
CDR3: CASSLIRTGHDEQYF

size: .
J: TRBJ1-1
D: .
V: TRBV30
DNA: TGTGCCTGGAGTTATGACAGAAACACTGAAGCTTTCTTT
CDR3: CAWSYDRNTEAFF

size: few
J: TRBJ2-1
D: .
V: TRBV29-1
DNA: TGCAGCGTTCCGCCAAAGAGCTCCTACAATGAGCAGTTCTTC
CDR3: CSVPPKSSYNEQFF

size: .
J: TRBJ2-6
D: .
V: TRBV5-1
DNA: TGCGCCAGCAGCTTCGGAGTCGTCTCTGGGGCCAACGTCCTGACTTTC
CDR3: CASSFGVVSGANVLTF

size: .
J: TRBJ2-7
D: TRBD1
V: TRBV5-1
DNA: TGCGCCAGCAGCTTGGAGGGACAGACCTACGAGCAGTACTTC
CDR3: CASSLEGQTYEQYF

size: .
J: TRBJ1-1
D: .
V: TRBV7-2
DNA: TGTGCCAGCAGCCCGTTCGACAGTGCTAGAGGTGAAGCTTTCTTT
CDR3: CASSPFDSARGEAFF

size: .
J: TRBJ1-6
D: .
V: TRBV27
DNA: TGTGCCAGCAGTGAGAAACAGATCTCCTATAATTCACCCCTCCACTTT
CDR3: CASSEKQISYNSPLHF

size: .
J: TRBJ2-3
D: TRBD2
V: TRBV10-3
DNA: TGTGCCATCAGTGAAGTCGGGGGGGCAGATACGCAGTATTTT
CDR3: CAISEVGGADTQYF

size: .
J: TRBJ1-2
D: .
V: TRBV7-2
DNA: TGTGCCAGCAGCTTAGACTACGGTACTAACTATGGCTACACCTTC
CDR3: CASSLDYGTNYGYTF

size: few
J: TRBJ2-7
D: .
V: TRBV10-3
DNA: TGTGCCATCAGTAAGTTTTCGGGCAGGGTCTACGAGCAGTACTTC
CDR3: CAISKFSGRVYEQYF

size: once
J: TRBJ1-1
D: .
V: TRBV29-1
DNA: TGCAGCGTTGAAAAACGCGGAGGGTCGGACACTGAAGCTTTCTTT
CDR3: CSVEKRGGSDTEAFF

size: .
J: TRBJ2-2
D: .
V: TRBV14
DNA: TGTGCCAGCAGCCCGATAGGAGCCGGGGAGCTGTTTTTT
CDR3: CASSPIGAGELFF

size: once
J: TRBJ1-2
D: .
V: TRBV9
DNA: TGTGCCAGCAGCCCCGAGTTAGGGGCCGGGGGCTATGGCTACACCTTC
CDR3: CASSPELGAGGYGYTF

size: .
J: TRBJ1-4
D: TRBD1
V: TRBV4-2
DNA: TGTGCCAGCAGCCAAGATGGGTCGGGACAGAACAATGAAAAACTGTTTTTT
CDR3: CASSQDGSGQNNEKLFF

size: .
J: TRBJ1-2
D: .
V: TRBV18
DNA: TGTGCCAGCTCACCAGGGTTCGACAGTTATGGCTACACCTTC
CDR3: CASSPGFDSYGYTF

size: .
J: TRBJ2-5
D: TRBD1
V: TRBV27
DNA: TGTGCCAGCAGTCGGGGACAGAAAAAAAGGGAGACCCAGTACTTC
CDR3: CASSRGQKKRETQYF

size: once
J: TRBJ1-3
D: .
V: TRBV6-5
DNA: TGTGCCAGCAGTTATAGTCACGGCGGCTCTGGAAACACCATATATTTT
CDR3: CASSYSHGGSGNTIYF

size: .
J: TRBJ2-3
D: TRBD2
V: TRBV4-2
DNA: TGTGCCAGCAGCCAAGACGGGACTAGCGGGGGCACAGATACGCAGTATTTT
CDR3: CASSQDGTSGGTDTQYF

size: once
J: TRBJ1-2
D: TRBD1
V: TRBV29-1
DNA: TGCAGCGCCGACTTGAAGGGGGCCGCCCGAGGCTACACCTTC
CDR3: CSADLKGAARGYTF

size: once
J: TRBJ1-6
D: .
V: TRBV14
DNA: TGTGCCAGCAGCCCCTTGTCGTCACCCCTCCACTTT
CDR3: CASSPLSSPLHF

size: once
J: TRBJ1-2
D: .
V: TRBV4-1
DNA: TGCGCCAGCAGCCAAGAGGGTCCGGGGGGCCTCTATGGCTACACCTTC
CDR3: CASSQEGPGGLYGYTF

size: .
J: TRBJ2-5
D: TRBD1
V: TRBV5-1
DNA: TGCGCCAGCAGCTTGGACAGGGGAGAGACCCAGTACTTC
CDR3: CASSLDRGETQYF

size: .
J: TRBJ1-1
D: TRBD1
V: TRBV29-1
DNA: TGCAGCGTTCGGACAGGGGGGAGCACTGAAGCTTTCTTT
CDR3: CSVRTGGSTEAFF

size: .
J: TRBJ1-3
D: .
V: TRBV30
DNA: TGTGCCTGGAGAAGAATAACAACCTCTGGAAACACCATATATTTT
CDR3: CAWRRITTSGNTIYF

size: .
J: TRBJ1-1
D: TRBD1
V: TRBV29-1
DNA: TGCAGCGTTGTGGACAGGGGTTGGACTGAAGCTTTCTTT
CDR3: CSVVDRGWTEAFF

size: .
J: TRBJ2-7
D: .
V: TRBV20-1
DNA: TGCAGTACTGACAGTGTCCACGAGCAGTACTTC
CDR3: CSTDSVHEQYF

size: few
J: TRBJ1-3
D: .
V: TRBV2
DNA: TGTGCCAGCAGTGGGGGGGATGCCTATTCTGGAAACACCATATATTTT
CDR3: CASSGGDAYSGNTIYF

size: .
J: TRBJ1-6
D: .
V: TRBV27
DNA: TGTGCCAGCAGTTTCTTGGAGAAAAATTCACCCCTCCACTTT
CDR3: CASSFLEKNSPLHF

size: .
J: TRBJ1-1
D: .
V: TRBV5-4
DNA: TGTGCCAGCAGCTCGACAAGAAACACTGAAGCTTTCTTT
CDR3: CASSSTRNTEAFF

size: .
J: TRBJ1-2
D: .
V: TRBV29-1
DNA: TGCAGCGCCGCGCCGTCACAGGGAATTGGCTACACCTTC
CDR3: CSAAPSQGIGYTF

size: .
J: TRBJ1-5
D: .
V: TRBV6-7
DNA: TGTGCCAGCACCTTAGGGGGTTCGAGCAATCAGCCCCAGCATTTT
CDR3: CASTLGGSSNQPQHF

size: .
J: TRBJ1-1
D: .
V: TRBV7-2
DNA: TGTGCCAGCAGCTTAGTGTCATTAGGGGACTTCTACCCCCATATTGAAGCTTTCTTT
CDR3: CASSLVSLGDFYPHIEAFF

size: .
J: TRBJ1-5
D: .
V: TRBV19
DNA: TGTGCCAGTAGCCGAATGCTTAGACAGCCCCAGCATTTT
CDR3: CASSRMLRQPQHF

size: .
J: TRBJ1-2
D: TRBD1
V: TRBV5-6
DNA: TGTGCCAGCAGCTCGGGACAGGGTTCCTTCGGTGGCTACACCTTC
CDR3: CASSSGQGSFGGYTF

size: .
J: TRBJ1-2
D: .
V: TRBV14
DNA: TGTGCCAGCAGCCAAGATTTGCGCGGAGGCAATGGCTACACCTTC
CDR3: CASSQDLRGGNGYTF

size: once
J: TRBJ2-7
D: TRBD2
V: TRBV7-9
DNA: TGTGCCAGCAGCCCCCTCCGACCCGGACTAGGAACCATCTACGAGCAGTACTTC
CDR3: CASSPLRPGLGTIYEQYF

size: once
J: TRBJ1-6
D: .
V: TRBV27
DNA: TGTGCCAGCCACACAGGGATCTATAATTCACCCCTCCACTTT
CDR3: CASHTGIYNSPLHF

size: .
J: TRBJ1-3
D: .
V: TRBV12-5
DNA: TGTGCTAGTGGTTTGCTAACAGGTTTCTCAGGGGTGATGGGAAACACCATATATTTT
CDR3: CASGLLTGFSGVMGNTIYF

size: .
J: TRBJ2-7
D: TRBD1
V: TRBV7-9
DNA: TGTGCCAGCAGCAACAGGACAGGGGAAGGGCCCCAGTACTTC
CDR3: CASSNRTGEGPQYF